This TCR beta chain was captured by sequencing in a study of graft-versus-host responses after intestinal transplantation. Profiling relied on immunoSEQ multiplex PCR, and the TCRdb table lists in-frame clones only, not all of them. This table holds about 14,000 clones, more than 65% found once. From germline, CDR1 is SQVTM and CDR2 ANQGSEA. CDR3 length: 14 residues. After removal of 6 bases from V and 9 bases from J, the junction contained 12 bases not matched to a gene. Graft specimens yielded both intraepithelial and lamina propria lymphocytes. This clone was seen just once. The input for sequencing was ileum tissue, taken about four weeks after intestinal transplant. The V and J genes are TRBV29-1 and TRBJ2-1, with TRBD2 matching 9 bases. The receptor was isolated from a human patient who received an intestinal transplant, so some T cells may come from the graft donor. The CDR3 sequence is CSVVHLAGIAEQFF. The CDR3 bases are TGCAGCGTGGTTCACCTAGCGGGAATCGCTGAGCAGTTCTTC.